Reported below is one T cell receptor beta chain. This CDR3 spans 14 amino acids. V lost 4 bases to trimming and J lost 4 bases; unmatched junction nucleotides: 5. Germline lookup yields CDR1 SGHRS and CDR2 YFSETQ. The sample comes from a study of blood T cell repertoires in COVID-19. Study in general: Material from acute and convalescent COVID-19 was sourced from the United States, Italy and Spain.

Sequencing used immunoSEQ multiplex PCR; TCRdb keeps in-frame clones, though not all of them. The table lists 250,000 to 300,000 clones, 85% to 90% of them singletons. This TCR derives from a woman aged 25-40 years with COVID-19, enrolled during active disease. The specimen sequenced was peripheral blood. The chain recombines TRBV5-1 with TRBJ2-7; 10 nucleotides agree with TRBD2. CDR3 loop: CASSPGLAEYEQYF. The CDR3 region has the DNA TGCGCCAGCAGCCCCGGACTAGCGGAATACGAGCAGTACTTC.